The clone carrying this T cell receptor (beta chain) was counted a few times. The target antigen is unknown. This record belongs to a study of T cell responses to AZD1222 COVID-19 vaccine. Study results and caveats: At 160-218 and 743-854, vaccine-associated CD4 TCRs were dominant, and they spanned spike. The study reported that nearly half of spike-specific TCRs target unmutated variant regions. Clonal diversity was possibly underestimated; the donors were predominantly white British and more often female.

Trimming at V came to 4 bases and at J to 6 bases, leaving 8 bases not matched to a gene. In germline, CDR1 is LNHNV, CDR2 YYDKDF (reference sequence). The CDR3 has 14 residues. Libraries were prepared by immunoSEQ multiplex PCR; TCRdb keeps only in-frame clonotypes and omits some of them. The sample contains roughly 200,000 clones, around 88% of which appear only once. This receptor was taken from an adult in good health. This chain uses TRBV15 with TRBJ1-1, with 7 bases that match TRBD1. Sequenced here: peripheral blood, sampled on day 0 of AZD1222 vaccination. The CDR3 region is CATSNPTGSAEAFF. The CDR3 DNA is TGTGCCACCAGCAACCCGACAGGGTCGGCTGAAGCTTTCTTT.